The TCR beta chain described here comes from a study of memory B cells and T cells in multiple sclerosis (dated by TCRdb to about 2018). Regarding the research as a whole: The study compared the TCR beta repertoires of autoproliferating peripheral T cells with those of brain lesion-infiltrating T cells in multiple sclerosis patients. A couple of multiple sclerosis patients, for whom either brain lesions at autopsy or brain-infiltrating cells from biopsy were available, were included in TCR sequencing.

As for this clone: No antigen is known for it. No much larger clonotype is one base removed from it; base qualities were not supplied.

PBMCs were obtained by Ficoll density gradient centrifugation and kept cryopreserved until use. CDR1 and CDR2, per the germline V gene, are KGHSH and LQKENI. The CDR3 contains 14 residues, cysteine and phenylalanine counted. Kept here is only the CDR3 DNA, which spans 42 bases and is read in frame from base 1. V was cut back by 0 bases and J by 5 bases, leaving a gap of 11 bases between them. The research as a whole found: Because clone-set sizes differed between compartments, counts of shared clonotypes were influenced and normalization was required.

The immunoSEQ Platform was used to amplify TCRbeta CDR3 regions from extracted genomic DNA. The immunoSEQ assay used multiplex PCR together with high-throughput sequencing and a bioinformatics pipeline from the vendor. In the paper's pipeline: Non-productive sequences and CDR3s under 4 amino acids long were removed, and the clonotype frequencies in each sample were recalculated. In immunoSEQ Analyzer 2.0, a clonotype counted as shared when the CDR3 amino acid, V gene and J gene sequences were identical. Repertoire overlap was normalized by dividing shared clonotype counts by the product of both clone-set sizes, with the result scaled by 1000 into arbitrary units. The source is immuneACCESS, and TCRdb retained only in-frame sequences with V and J called. Part of the clones is not carried over; for the studies checked, unresolved V genes explain less than half of this, and the remainder is unexplained. V, J and clone size derive from that table, while D and trimming were established from the DNA sequence. Present in this sample are several thousand clones, roughly 61% of which were seen just once. In total, the top ten clones hold about 33% of the sample.

The TCR comes from a human donor with multiple sclerosis. The chain couples TRBV18 to TRBJ2-7; the D gene identity is not certain. Sequenced sample: memory (CD45RO+) CD8+ T cells from blood. Read against the paper, the sample's cell subset or site label means: CD45RO+ memory T cells sorted from peripheral blood. CDR3 protein: CASSPPSDFHEQYF. The DNA sequence is as follows: TGTGCCAGCTCACCACCAAGCGACTTTCACGAGCAGTACTTC.